What follows are 6 T cell receptor beta chains derived from one specimen sequenced in a study of blood T cell repertoires in COVID-19 (TCRdb year 2020). Libraries were prepared through the immunoSEQ multiplex PCR assay. The immuneACCESS repertoire file appears here via TCRdb, limited to in-frame rearrangements. These files lack a portion of the clones; in checked studies, under half of the deficit traces to unresolved V genes, and the cause of the others is not known. This sample comprises 55,000 to 75,000 clones, 79% of them detected only once. The ten top clones hold approximately 3.8% of the sample. Sequenced input: peripheral blood. These TCRs come from a man aged 60 to 75 with acute or convalescent COVID-19.

The rearrangement joins TRBV5-1 to TRBJ1-2; no reliable D call. The CDR3 consists of 15 residues. In germline, CDR1 is SGHRS, CDR2 YFSETQ. The V gene lost 0 bases and the J gene lost 7 bases, with 16 bases spanning the gap. The CDR3 loop reads CASSLGPGILSGYTF. CDR3 nucleotide sequence: TGCGCCAGCAGCTTGGGCCCGGGGATCCTCTCTGGCTACACCTTC.

This clone has more than one count but fewer than ten. This chain joins TRBV19 and TRBJ1-5; 9 nucleotides match TRBD1. V was clipped by 4 bases and J by 1 base; unmatched bases: 11. CDR3 size: 18 residues. The germline V gene encodes CDR1 LNHDA and CDR2 SQIVND (reference sequence). CDR3 DNA: TGTGCCAGTAGTAGTACAGGGGGCGGATTGCGGAGCAATCAGCCCCAGCATTTT. Translation: CASSSTGGGLRSNQPQHF.

The J gene is TRBJ1-5, the V gene TRBV27; 8 bases map to TRBD1. V trimming: 5 bases; J trimming: 7 bases; junction bases outside the gene matches: 10. Germline CDR1 MNHEY, CDR2 SMNVEV (reference sequence). This CDR3 is built from 15 residues. The CDR3 DNA is TGTGCCAGCAGTCCCCTCGGACAGGGTCAGCAGCCCCAGCATTTT. Translating it yields CASSPLGQGQQPQHF.

V gene TRBV5-4 combines with J gene TRBJ2-1; the D is unclear. The CDR3 length is 13 residues. V was cut by 0 bases and J by 7 bases, with 8 bases left in between. The germline V gene has CDR1 SGHNT and CDR2 YYREEE (reference sequence). This CDR3 reads CASSLEKRNEQFF. The CDR3 region has the DNA TGTGCCAGCAGCTTGGAAAAACGGAATGAGCAGTTCTTC.

CDR3 sequence reads: CATSAEGEKLFF. DNA of the CDR3: TGTGCCACCAGTGCAGAGGGTGAAAAACTGTTTTTT. The V gene is TRBV24-1, the J gene TRBJ1-4; D is ambiguous. Germline assignment: CDR1 KGHDR and CDR2 SFDVKD. This CDR3 has 12 residues. Trimming shortened V by 5 bases and J by 7 bases, and 7 bases separated the two germline ends.

The V gene is TRBV7-8, the J gene TRBJ1-1, with D possibly being TRBD1 (5 bases). The ends were cut back, 2 bases at V and 1 base at J, with 11 bases in the middle. This CDR3 comprises 15 residues. Germline assignment: CDR1 SGHVS and CDR2 FQNEAQ. CDR3 DNA: TGTGCCAGCAGCTTACAGTTGGGGGGGAACACTGAAGCTTTCTTT. Amino acid sequence: CASSLQLGGNTEAFF.